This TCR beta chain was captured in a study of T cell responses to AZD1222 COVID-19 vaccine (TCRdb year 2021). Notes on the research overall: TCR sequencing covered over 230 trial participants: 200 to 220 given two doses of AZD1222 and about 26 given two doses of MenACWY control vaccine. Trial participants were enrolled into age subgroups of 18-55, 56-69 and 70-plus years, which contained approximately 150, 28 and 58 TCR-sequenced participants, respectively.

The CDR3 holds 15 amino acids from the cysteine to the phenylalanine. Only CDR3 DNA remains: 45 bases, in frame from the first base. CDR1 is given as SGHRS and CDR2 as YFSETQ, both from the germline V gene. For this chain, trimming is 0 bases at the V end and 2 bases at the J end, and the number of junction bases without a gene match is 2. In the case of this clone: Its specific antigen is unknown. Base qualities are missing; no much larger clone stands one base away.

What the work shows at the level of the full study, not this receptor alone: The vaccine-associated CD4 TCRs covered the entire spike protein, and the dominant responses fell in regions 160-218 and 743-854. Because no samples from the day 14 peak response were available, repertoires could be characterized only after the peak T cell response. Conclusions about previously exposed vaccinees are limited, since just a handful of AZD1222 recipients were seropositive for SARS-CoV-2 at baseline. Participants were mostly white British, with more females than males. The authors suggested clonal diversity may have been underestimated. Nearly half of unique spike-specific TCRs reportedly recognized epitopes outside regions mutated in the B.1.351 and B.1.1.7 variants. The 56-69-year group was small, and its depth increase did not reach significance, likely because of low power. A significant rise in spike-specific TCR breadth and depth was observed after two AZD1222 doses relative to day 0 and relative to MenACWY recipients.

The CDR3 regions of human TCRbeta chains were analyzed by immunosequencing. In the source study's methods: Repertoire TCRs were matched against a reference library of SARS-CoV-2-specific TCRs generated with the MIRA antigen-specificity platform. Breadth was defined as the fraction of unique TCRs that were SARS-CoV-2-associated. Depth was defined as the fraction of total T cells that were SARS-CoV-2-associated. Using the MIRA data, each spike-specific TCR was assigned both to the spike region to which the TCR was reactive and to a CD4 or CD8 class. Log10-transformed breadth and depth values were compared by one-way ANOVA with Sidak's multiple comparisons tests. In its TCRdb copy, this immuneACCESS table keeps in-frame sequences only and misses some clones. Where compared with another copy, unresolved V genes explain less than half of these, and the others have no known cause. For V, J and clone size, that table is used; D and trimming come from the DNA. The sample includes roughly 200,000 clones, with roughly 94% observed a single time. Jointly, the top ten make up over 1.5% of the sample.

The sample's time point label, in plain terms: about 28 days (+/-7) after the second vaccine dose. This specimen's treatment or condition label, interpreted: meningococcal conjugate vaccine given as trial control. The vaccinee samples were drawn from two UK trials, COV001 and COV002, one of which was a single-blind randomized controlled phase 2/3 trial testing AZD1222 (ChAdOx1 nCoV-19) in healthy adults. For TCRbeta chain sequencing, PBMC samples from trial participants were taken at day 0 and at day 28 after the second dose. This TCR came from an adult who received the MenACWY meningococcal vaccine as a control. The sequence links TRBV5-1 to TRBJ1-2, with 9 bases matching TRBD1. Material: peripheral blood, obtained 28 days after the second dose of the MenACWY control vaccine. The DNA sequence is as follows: TGCGCCAGCAGCTTGGAAACAGGGGGCAACTATGGCTACACCTTC. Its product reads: CASSLETGGNYGYTF. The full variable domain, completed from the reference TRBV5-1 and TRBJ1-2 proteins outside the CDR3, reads KAGVTQTPRYLIKTRGQQVTLSCSPISGHRSVSWYQQTPGQGLQFLFEYFSETQRNKGNFPGRFSGRQFSNSRSEMNVSTLELGDSALYLCASSLETGGNYGYTFGSGTRLTVV.